Listed here is a single T cell receptor (beta chain). Its antigen is not known. The CDR3 sequence is 14 residues long. Germline CDR1 reads LNHDA; CDR2 reads SQIVND (reference sequence). The source of the sample is a study of CXCR3-negative and CXCR3-positive naive CD8 T cells. Study observations and caveats: Comparably high diversity marked both naive subsets, whereas memory CD8+ cells had much lower diversity.

Libraries of TRB cDNA were made by 5' RACE and carried UMIs. TCRdb reprocessed the 5' RACE reads and reports one entry per CDR3 protein, with no DNA. The data show 90,000 to 95,000 distinct CDR3 sequences, and the top ten clones hold approximately 1.5%. The receptor was derived from a human donor in good health. Some clones in this sample may be carry-over from other donors' samples. The specimen sequenced was naive CXCR3- CD8+ T cells from blood. Subset defined: CD45RO-CCR7+CD27+CD95- naive CD8+ T cells lacking CXCR3 (TNR3-). The chain combines TRBV19 with TRBJ2-3; TCRdb proposes TRBD1, but this gene call is untestable without DNA. CDR3 in amino acids: CASTEQGYTDTQYF.